This TCR beta chain derives from a study of cytomegalovirus exposure and HLA in healthy donors. The CDR3 has 16 residues. Trimming took 3 bases from V and 1 from J, leaving 15 bases between them. In germline, CDR1 is MDHEN, CDR2 SYDVKM. In the PCR, 60 Vbeta and 13 Jbeta primers were used. Some clones are missing from TCRdb's copy, which holds only in-frame ones; the method was immunoSEQ multiplex PCR. The sample carries about 130,000 clones, about 10% recorded once. Study findings and constraints: Indistinguishable V segments such as TRBV6-2 and TRBV6-3 were excluded.

For this clone: Its matching antigen is unknown.

The source material was PBMCs. This clonotype was obtained from a woman under 30 in good health and CMV-seropositive. The chain links TRBV28 to TRBJ1-1; no reliable D call. The CDR3 region is CASSFPLGGGNTEAFF. The CDR3 coding sequence is TGTGCCAGCAGTTTCCCTTTAGGTGGCGGGAACACTGAAGCTTTCTTT.